The T cell receptor (beta chain) described here comes from a study of cytomegalovirus exposure and HLA in healthy donors (dated 2017 in TCRdb). For the study in its entirety: According to an earlier analysis of 587 of the donors, some 180 million T cells yielded over 90 million unique TCR beta sequences and about 280 Gb of sequence data. About 330 gigabases of sequencing data and 75 million to 85 million unique TCR sequences made up an early release that covered several hundred HLA-typed donors. The genetic ancestry cluster associated with self-reported Caucasian donors included 70% to 85% of the 300 to 450 genotyped donors. The aim of the study was to test whether cataloging public T cell receptors could identify signatures of past pathogen exposure. Using immunosequencing, the study profiled T cell repertoires from 666 subjects and related those repertoires to cytomegalovirus serostatus. Besides the first cohort of roughly 700 subjects, a separate validation cohort made up of roughly 120 different subjects was used. To predict cytomegalovirus infection status, the study combined high-throughput TCR immunosequencing, statistical association of individual TCRs with disease status, and machine learning. A later analysis re-analyzed previously published TCR beta repertoires from roughly 600 donors and added high-resolution HLA genotyping to study TCR occurrence patterns. Rather than drawing on any new phenotypic data, the later analysis identified candidate immune exposures from TCR beta sequences and the way those sequences occurred across donors. To decide whether each TCR beta V gene segment behaved as functional or pseudogenic, an earlier analysis of some 580 of the donors relied on high-throughput TCR beta sequencing. Donor age, sex, ethnicity and CMV serostatus were compiled together with the repertoire data. A later genetic analysis used genome-wide SNP genotypes for about 55% of the 666 donors, treating that subset as a discovery cohort. Every repertoire in the discovery cohort had been generated on one and the same sequencing platform. Both class I and class II loci were covered by HLA typing, at four-digit resolution. Typing coverage varied by locus: roughly 629-640 donors for A, B, C, DRB1 and DQB1; approximately 560 for DQA1; about 600 for DPA1; approximately 450 for DPB1. A handful of DR-DQ haplotypes were handled as single units for association and clustering because linkage in the cohort was strong. Among some 400 genotyped donors of the cohort, an average of roughly 230,000 unique TCR beta nucleotide sequences was sequenced per donor, of which 15% to 20% were non-productive.

Remarks on this clone: There is no known antigen for this receptor. Per-base quality was not reported, and no clone a single base away is much larger than it.

Receptors were amplified or captured by the immunoSEQ multiplex PCR assay. For the multiplex PCR, a mixture combining 60 forward primers for TCR Vbeta segments and 13 reverse primers for TCR Jbeta segments was used. A multiplex PCR assay on genomic DNA amplified the CDR3 region of rearranged TCR beta genes. On the Illumina HiSeq System, the amplified TCR beta libraries were sequenced as 87-base-pair reads. Regarding the original processing steps: In a later analysis, roughly 80 million unique TCR beta chains were counted across the 690 or so repertoires, and around 10 million of these chains were shared by at least two donors. A nearest-neighbor algorithm error-corrected the raw reads and collapsed the reads into unique sequences, merging closely related sequences to remove PCR and sequencing errors. To assign V, D and J gene segments, CDR3 sequences were aligned to IMGT reference sequences. For a sequence to be retained, at least a six-nucleotide match to both a V gene segment and a J gene segment was required. A rearrangement counted as productive if the CDR3 had no stop codons and remained in frame with V and J, and every other rearrangement counted as non-productive. CDR3 was defined according to IMGT convention as the region running from the second conserved V-encoded cysteine to the conserved J-encoded phenylalanine. In an earlier analysis of some 550 of the donors, sequences lacking an unambiguous match to a single V gene segment were excluded. In an earlier analysis of 587 of the donors, a V segment was called functional when productive rearrangements were above 56.7%, and segregating when the standard deviation between donors exceeded 5%. A statistical classification framework was built for diagnosing cytomegalovirus status from the catalog of TCR beta chain sequences. In a later analysis, V and J genes were assigned by comparing TCR nucleotide sequences against IMGT/GENE-DB human TR gene sequences. A later analysis assigned CDR3 sequences and most-parsimonious VDJ recombination scenarios with the TCRdist pipeline. In a later analysis, every TCR beta chain was defined by the combination of its CDR3 amino acid sequence and its V-gene family, and reads without a unique V-gene family were dropped. As a way to deal with suspected cross-contamination and a sequencing artifact, a later analysis dropped 450 to 700 nucleotide sequences that were highly shared and had low generation probability. For each public chain, a later analysis derived a clonal expansion index from normalized ranks of inferred template counts within each repertoire. A later analysis computed generation probabilities with a VDJ recombination model fitted to out-of-frame rearrangements, and checked the results against IGoR. A later analysis scored TCR-TCR, TCR-HLA and TCR-CMV co-occurrence with hypergeometric tests, applying a repertoire-size bias correction to TCR pairs. To estimate false discovery rates, a later analysis permuted the HLA or CMV assignments 20 times. A later analysis grouped co-occurring TCRs with DBSCAN, adding TCRdist sequence similarity when clustering within HLA-allele-positive subsets. Repertoires with fewer than 30,000 or more than 120,000 public chains were left out of co-occurrence clustering, as were five repertoires with anomalous nucleotide sharing. TCRdb stores this immuneACCESS table with in-frame sequences only. Part of the clones is absent; in the studies checked, under half of the shortfall reflects unresolved V genes, and no reason is known for the rest. Clonal size and the V and J genes are those of that table, whereas D and trimming came from the DNA. The sample yields some 98,000 clones; about 80% were counted once. 9.5% to 13% of the sample lies in the top ten.

Summary of the overall study and its limitations: Strong co-occurrence of HLA alleles, especially DR and DQ, made assigning TCR associations to individual alleles difficult. A further reported finding was that TCR beta sequences accurately predicted the HLA-A and HLA-B alleles for most subjects in the first cohort. Because some donors lacked HLA typing at each locus, the association tests relied only on the typed subset. The sequencing pipeline was judged likely to have produced a cluster of highly shared sequence variants as a technical artifact. An earlier analysis of around 540 of the donors showed that most TCR beta V segments appeared in productive rearrangements either about 87% or about 30% of the time, which broadly matched IMGT annotations. In a later analysis, most CMV-associated TCR beta chains were found to appear HLA-restricted, with HLA associations seemingly driven largely by CMV exposure. A later genetic analysis associated a missense DCLRE1C variant with V-gene and J-gene trimming of TCR beta chains, and an independent cohort replicated the association. Because the 87-base-pair reads could not distinguish some IMGT-functional V segments, including TRBV6-2 and TRBV6-3, those segments were excluded. Roughly uniform sequencing depth across donors was assumed in presence/absence analyses, although this assumption may not hold. In a later analysis, the rate of TCR association differed among HLA loci, with DRB1 alleles having the most associated TCRs and HLA-C alleles having the fewest. A total of around 150 TCR beta chains were listed by the study as associated with cytomegalovirus. A few of the identified cytomegalovirus-associated TCR beta chains were confirmed in vitro to be specific for cytomegalovirus antigens. In this cohort, only TCR beta chains were sequenced, and detectable features were limited by the absence of alpha or paired-chain data. Specific HLA alleles were associated with 16,951 TCR beta sequences at a false discovery rate of 0.05 in a later analysis. A later analysis reported that several top co-occurrence clusters appeared linked to parvovirus B19, influenza, CMV and Epstein-Barr virus. Because counts were too low, around 18 rarely observed V segments, including chromosome 9 orphons, were left out of the earlier analysis of some 600 of the donors. Most TCR sequences were observed very rarely across donors, whereas some public TCRs were present in many individuals. In a later genetic analysis, fewer N-insertions in productive TCRs were reported among donors in an Asian-associated ancestry cluster than the approximately 670-donor mean. Immune exposure information for the cohort was limited to CMV serostatus. Correlated functional status among segregating V segments might be attributable to linkage disequilibrium, but an unknown experimental factor could not be ruled out. Cytomegalovirus status was reported to be diagnosed by the classifier with high specificity and sensitivity in both the original and validation cohorts. According to the authors, the approach could potentially be generalized to other disease states and immunological phenotypes. A later analysis found that HLA-associated TCR beta chains were more clonally expanded and had lower generation probabilities than equally common non-associated chains.

The cohort consisted of approximately 690 healthy bone marrow donors. At the time of sampling, all cohort members were nominally healthy, though unrecorded immune exposures were likely present. The donor tested CMV seropositive and was one of the 289 seropositive cohort members. A peripheral blood sample was provided by each donor, and peripheral blood mononuclear cells were used for TCR beta sequencing. Genomic DNA was extracted from the blood cell samples with the Qiagen DNeasy Blood Extraction Kit. From a lookup of the germline V gene, CDR1 and CDR2 are SNHLY and FYNNEI. From cysteine to phenylalanine, the CDR3 is 14 amino acids long. Solely the CDR3 DNA is kept, with 42 bases framed from the first base. V and J lose 4 bases and 0 bases, and a span of 7 bases separates them.

The chain joins TRBV2 to TRBJ1-5; the D gene remains uncertain. Sequenced material: PBMCs. This TCR derives from a man in his late teens or twenties in good health and CMV-seropositive. This receptor carries the CDR3 CASSGDISNQPQHF. The bases are TGTGCCAGCAGTGGAGACATTAGCAATCAGCCCCAGCATTTT.